A single sample is the source of the 13 T cell receptor beta chains below, sequenced in a study of cytomegalovirus exposure and HLA in healthy donors. The primer mix had 60 Vbeta and 13 Jbeta primers. This table comes from immunoSEQ multiplex PCR, and its TCRdb copy is limited to in-frame clones, with some not included. This sample yields some 120,000 clones, of which roughly 15% are seen a single time; roughly 2.7% belongs to the top ten. Sequencing was carried out using PBMCs. The receptors here all came from a female donor in good health and CMV-seropositive.

V is TRBV6-1 and J is TRBJ2-7; D is unclear. This CDR3 is built from 16 residues. Deletions cut 4 bases from V and 2 bases from J, with 18 bases between. Germline assignment: CDR1 MNHNS and CDR2 SASEGT. CDR3 sequence (DNA): TGTGCCAGCAGTGCGGTCTTAATCGGCGGAACCTACGAGCAGTACTTC. Protein sequence: CASSAVLIGGTYEQYF.

This clone has more than one count but fewer than ten. V and J are TRBV6-5 and TRBJ2-3; 10 bases map to TRBD2. The CDR3 is made up of 15 amino acids. V lost 6 bases and J lost 0; bases outside the gene matches: 3. CDR1 and CDR2 from the germline V gene are MNHEY and SVGAGI. The CDR3 is CASSLLAGSTDTQYF. The CDR3 bases are TGTGCCAGCAGCCTACTAGCGGGGAGCACAGATACGCAGTATTTT.

The genes are TRBV7-2 and TRBJ2-3; TRBD2 matches 9 bases. J gave up 4 bases and V 3 bases, and 5 bases lay outside the gene matches. Per germline, CDR1 SGHTA and CDR2 FQGNSA. CDR3 size: 15 residues. The CDR3 reads CASSFMGLAPDTQYF. CDR3 in DNA: TGTGCCAGCAGCTTTATGGGACTAGCCCCAGATACGCAGTATTTT.

There are a few counts of this clone. The chain combines TRBV7-2 with TRBJ2-5, with D tentatively TRBD2 (6 bases). The ends were cut back, 4 bases at V and 9 bases at J, with 21 bases in the middle. The CDR3 is 15 amino acids. Germline V gives CDR1 SGHTA, CDR2 FQGNSA. CDR3 nucleotide sequence: TGTGCCAGCAGCTCCCAGGCGGGACTTGGTGAGGCCCAGTACTTC. Protein: CASSSQAGLGEAQYF.

The V and J genes are TRBV15 and TRBJ2-7; 14 positions match TRBD2. Trimming removed 6 bases from V and 0 bases from J; junction bases left unmatched: 10. The germline CDR1 and CDR2 sequences are LNHNV and YYDKDF (reference sequence). The length of the CDR3 is 18 residues. CDR3 residues: CATSPGTSGSYGSYEQYF. Written as DNA, the CDR3 is TGTGCCACCAGTCCCGGGACTAGCGGGAGTTATGGCTCCTACGAGCAGTACTTC.

This clone has more than one count but fewer than ten. The chain joins TRBV19 to TRBJ1-2; 9 bases match TRBD1. Germline CDR1 LNHDA, CDR2 SQIVND (reference sequence). CDR3 length: 13 residues. The V and J ends lost 3 bases and 6 bases, in that order; junction bases with no gene match: 2. This chain's CDR3 is CASSIHRGHGYTF. CDR3 DNA: TGTGCCAGTAGTATCCACAGGGGGCATGGCTACACCTTC.

The CDR3 DNA reads TGTGCCAGCCTCAGAGGGGGAACAGGCAGGCAGCCCCAGCATTTT. The encoded protein is CASLRGGTGRQPQHF. The chain is built from TRBV28 and TRBJ1-5; D is perhaps TRBD1 (6 bases). CDR1 is MDHEN, CDR2 SYDVKM, per germline. Trimming cost V 8 bases and J 7 bases, with 21 bases left between them. The CDR3 spans 15 residues.

This clone has just a few counts. The genes are TRBV5-1 and TRBJ1-2; 7 bases map to TRBD1. Trimming cost V 1 base and J 3 bases; bases outside gene matches: 6. The CDR3 has 15 residues. Germline V gene data show CDR1 as SGHRS and CDR2 as YFSETQ. The CDR3 here is CASSLRQGRDYGYTF. DNA of the CDR3: TGCGCCAGCAGCTTGAGACAGGGCAGGGACTATGGCTACACCTTC. The full variable domain, with the rest looked up from reference TRBV5-1 and TRBJ1-2, is KAGVTQTPRYLIKTRGQQVTLSCSPISGHRSVSWYQQTPGQGLQFLFEYFSETQRNKGNFPGRFSGRQFSNSRSEMNVSTLELGDSALYLCASSLRQGRDYGYTFGSGTRLTVV.

V usage is TRBV5-4 and J usage is TRBJ2-1; TRBD1 might be the D (6 bases). The germline V gene encodes CDR1 SGHNT and CDR2 YYREEE (reference sequence). Between the trimmed V and J ends, which lost 4 bases and 6 bases, there was a span of 20 bases. The CDR3 length is 16 residues. The CDR3 DNA follows: TGTGCCAGCAGCCCCACTTTTGTGGGGGCCGCCAATGAGCAGTTCTTC. It codes for CASSPTFVGAANEQFF.

The table lists this clone with a few counts. This chain connects TRBV4-1 to TRBJ1-2, with TRBD1 matching over 7 bases. The length of the CDR3 is 15 residues. Per the germline V gene, CDR1 is MGHRA and CDR2 is YSYEKL. V shed 2 bases, J shed 3 bases, and the junction held 6 bases outside the gene matches. The CDR3 DNA is TGCGCCAGCAGCCAACCAACAGGGGCCGACTATGGCTACACCTTC. The encoded protein is CASSQPTGADYGYTF.

V gene TRBV10-1 combines with J gene TRBJ1-1; 10 bases are a match to TRBD1. CDR3 size: 15 residues. The J segment lost 1 base and the V segment lost 6 bases, leaving 5 bases of the junction unmatched. CDR1 is WNHNN, CDR2 SYGVQD, per germline (reference sequence). The CDR3 DNA sequence: TGCGCCAGCAGGGTAAGGGACAGGGGGAACACTGAAGCTTTCTTT. Translation: CASRVRDRGNTEAFF.

The chain employs TRBV6-1 and TRBJ2-2, with 7 bases matching TRBD2. The CDR3 covers 14 residues. V was clipped by 3 bases and J by 8 bases; unmatched bases: 6. Germline V gene lookup returns CDR1 MNHNS and CDR2 SASEGT. CDR3 DNA sequence: TGTGCCAGCAGTGAGGGGGGAGGGGCTGGGGAGCTGTTTTTT. It translates to CASSEGGGAGELFF.

The chain links TRBV28 to TRBJ2-3; TRBD2 is a possible D gene (5 bases). The CDR3 is 15 residues long. Deletions cut 7 bases from V and 7 bases from J, with 21 bases between. Germline loops: CDR1 MDHEN, CDR2 SYDVKM. The CDR3 sequence: CASTLRAGAYNTQYF. CDR3 nucleotide sequence: TGTGCCAGCACCCTGAGGGCAGGCGCCTACAATACGCAGTATTTT.